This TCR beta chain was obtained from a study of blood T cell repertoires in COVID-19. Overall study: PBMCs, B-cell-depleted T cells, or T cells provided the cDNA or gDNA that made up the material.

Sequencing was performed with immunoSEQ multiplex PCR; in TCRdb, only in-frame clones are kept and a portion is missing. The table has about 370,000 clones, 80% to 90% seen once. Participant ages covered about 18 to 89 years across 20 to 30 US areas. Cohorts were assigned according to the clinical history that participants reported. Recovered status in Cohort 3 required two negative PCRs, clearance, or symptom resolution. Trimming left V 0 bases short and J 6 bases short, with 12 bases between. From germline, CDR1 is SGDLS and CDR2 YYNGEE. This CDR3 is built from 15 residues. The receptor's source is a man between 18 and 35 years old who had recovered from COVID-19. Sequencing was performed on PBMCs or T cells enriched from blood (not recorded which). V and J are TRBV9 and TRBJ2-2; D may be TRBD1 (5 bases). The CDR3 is CASSVDLRVPGELFF. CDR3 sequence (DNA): TGTGCCAGCAGCGTAGACCTCAGGGTCCCCGGGGAGCTGTTTTTT.